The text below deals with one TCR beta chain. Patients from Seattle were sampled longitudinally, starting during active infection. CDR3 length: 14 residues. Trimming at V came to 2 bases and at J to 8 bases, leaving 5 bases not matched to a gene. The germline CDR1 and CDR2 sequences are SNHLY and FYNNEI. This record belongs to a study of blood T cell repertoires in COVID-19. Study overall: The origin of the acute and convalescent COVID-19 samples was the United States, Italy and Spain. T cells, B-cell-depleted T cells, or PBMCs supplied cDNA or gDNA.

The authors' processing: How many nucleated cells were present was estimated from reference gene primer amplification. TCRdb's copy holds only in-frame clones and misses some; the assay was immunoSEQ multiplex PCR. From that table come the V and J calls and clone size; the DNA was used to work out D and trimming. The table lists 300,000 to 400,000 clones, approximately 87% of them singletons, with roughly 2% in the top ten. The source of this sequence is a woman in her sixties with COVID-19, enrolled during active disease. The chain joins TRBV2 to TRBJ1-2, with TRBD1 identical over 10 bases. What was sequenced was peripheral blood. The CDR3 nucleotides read TGTGCCAGCAGTGAATCCCGGACAGGGGGAGGCTACACCTTC. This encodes CASSESRTGGGYTF. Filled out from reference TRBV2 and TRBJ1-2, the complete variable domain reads EPEVTQTPSHQVTQMGQEVILRCVPISNHLYFYWYRQILGQKVEFLVSFYNNEISEKSEIFDDQFSVERPDGSNFTLKIRSTKLEDSAMYFCASSESRTGGGYTFGSGTRLTVV.